The table lists the clone carrying this T cell receptor (beta chain) with a count of one. Distinct nucleotide sequences in the sample also encode this CDR3. The sample comes from a study of shared clonotypes between healthy human individuals. Repertoires were generated with immunoSEQ multiplex PCR, while TCRdb's copy carries only in-frame clones and drops some. The data show 2 million to 2.5 million clones, with about 92% seen just once and 0.3% to 0.4% held by the top ten. The germline CDR1 and CDR2 sequences are KGHSH and LQKENI. This CDR3 has 13 amino acids. The junction had 0 bases not matched to a gene; V was cut back by 4 bases and J by 5 bases.

The origin of this receptor is a man between 18 and 29 years old in good health. Some clones in this sample may be carry-over from other donors' samples. The chain uses TRBV18 and TRBJ1-5; TRBD1 matches at 9 bases. Input material: naive CD4+ T cells from PBMCs. Subset defined: CD45RA+ positively selected. CDR3 nucleotide sequence: TGTGCCAGCTCACGGACAGGGGATCAGCCCCAGCATTTT. This gives the protein CASSRTGDQPQHF.